The 5 T cell receptor beta chains given below trace back to one sample, sequenced in a study of regulatory T cells in long-lasting Graves disease. Stated time point: newly diagnosed GD, antithyroid drugs for less than 3 months. With RNA extracted from PBMCs as input, the TCR library was made. Building of the TCR beta libraries involved iRepertoire HTBI primers and Arm-PCR of CDR3 regions. TCRdb reprocessed the multiplex PCR reads via MiXCR and lists one record per CDR3 protein. The sample lists a few hundred thousand distinct CDR3 sequences, approximately 10% occurring once. This same sample was also part of a study on T cells in Graves' hyperthyroidism and ophthalmopathy.

This specimen consisted of peripheral blood mononuclear cells (PBMCs), obtained at new diagnosis, from a patient treated with antithyroid drugs. These receptors came from a young woman with Graves disease.

This clonotype was recorded at least ten times. This chain links TRBV7-2 with TRBJ2-1, with D perhaps TRBD2 (6 bases). CDR3 length: 15 amino acids. The V end was cut by 9 bases, the J end by 0 bases, with 15 bases between. Germline V CDR1 and CDR2: SGHTA, FQGNSA. CDR3 sequence: CASQQAGSSYNEQFF. The CDR3 DNA reads as TGTGCCAGTCAACAGGCGGGGAGCTCCTACAATGAGCAGTTCTTC.

In regard to this clonotype: This may be a read error: a much more frequent sequence differs by one nucleotide. This chain links TRBV6-2 or TRBV6-3 with TRBJ2-1; TRBD1 matches at 9 bases. The CDR3 consists of 17 residues. Germline CDR1 and CDR2: MNHEY and SVGEGT. The CDR3 sequence: CASRRLTGGGSYSEQFF. For the CDR3, the DNA is TGTGCCAGCAGGCGTCTTACAGGGGGCGGGTCCTACAGTGAGCAGTTCTTC.

In this sample, this clonotype turned up many times. The chain joins TRBV9 to TRBJ2-3, with 10 positions matching TRBD2. Germline CDR1 reads SGDLS; CDR2 reads YYNGEE. J was trimmed by 0 bases and V by 4 bases; bases with no gene match: 8. The CDR3 consists of 17 residues. This chain's CDR3 is CASSLSGGASSTDTQYF. CDR3 bases: TGTGCCAGCAGCCTAAGCGGGGGGGCCTCTAGCACAGATACGCAGTATTTT.

This clonotype showed up many times. The rearrangement uses TRBV27 and TRBJ1-1; perhaps TRBD1 as D (6 bases). The CDR3 contains 13 residues. Germline V gives CDR1 MNHEY, CDR2 SMNVEV (reference sequence). V shed 6 bases and J shed 1 base, with 9 bases lying between them. The CDR3 region is CASSNRENTEAFF. The DNA of the CDR3 is TGTGCCAGCAGCAACAGGGAGAACACTGAAGCTTTCTTT.

In this sample, this clonotype turned up a few times. This chain links TRBV6-5 with TRBJ2-5; possible D gene TRBD1, 6 bases. CDR1 and CDR2 (germline): MNHEY, SVGAGI. This CDR3 region has 15 residues. The V end lost 4 bases, the J end lost 1 base, and 13 bases lay between the germline ends. CDR3 bases: TGTGCCAGCAGTTTGCCAAGGACAGCCCAAGAGACCCAGTACTTC. This sequence encodes CASSLPRTAQETQYF.